This T cell receptor (beta chain) was recorded in a study of blood T cell repertoires in COVID-19 (dated by TCRdb to between 2020 and 2021). With respect to the entire study: Samples from collaborators originated in the United States, Italy and Spain and spanned both the acute and convalescent phases of COVID-19. The material from the prospective study consisted of cDNA or gDNA derived from T cells, B-cell-depleted T cells, or PBMCs. The dataset comprised deeply sampled blood TCRbeta repertoires from subjects exposed to, actively infected with, or recovered from COVID-19. The repertoires were made available in a free public database intended to serve as a resource for research on the immune response to SARS-CoV-2. A de-identified subject ID, COVID-19 status, age in years and sex were almost always included in the sample metadata. Samples came from the ongoing ImmuneRACE study (first 160 participants) plus 1,254 subjects from 6 global collaborators. Where HLA class I and class II types were available, the types were taken from metadata supplied by the sample provider, not from assay-based typing.

Measured from the cysteine to the phenylalanine, the CDR3 is 12 residues long. Only CDR3 DNA remains: 36 bases, in frame from the first base. V is reduced by 0 bases and J by 7 bases, leaving a spacing of 9 bases between them. CDR1 and CDR2 (SQVTM, ANQGSEA) derive from the germline V gene. Each collaborating institution followed its own protocols to collect whole blood in K2EDTA tubes. For TCRbeta analysis, collaborators shipped samples in one of three forms: frozen whole blood, isolated PBMCs, or DNA extracted from either of those sample types. General findings and caveats noted by the study authors: Clinical and demographic metadata were provided uncurated, with the amount varying by source and participant.

This clone was recorded once. The specificity of this receptor is unknown. Base qualities are not provided; no much larger clone lies one nucleotide away. TCRbeta CDR3 regions were amplified from genomic DNA using the immunoSEQ Assay, a bias-controlled multiplex PCR. The authors processed their data as follows. The number of nucleated cells in each sample was estimated by amplification of reference gene primers within the assay. Sequence reads were collapsed and filtered to measure the absolute abundance of every unique TCRbeta CDR3 rearrangement. For each sample, productive Simpson clonality was calculated as the square root of Simpson's diversity index over productive rearrangements. Held by TCRdb, this immuneACCESS table contains in-frame sequences only and omits some clones. Under half of the omission traces to an unresolved V gene where checked; the cause of the rest is unknown. The V and J calls and clone size are taken from that table; D and trimming were inferred from the DNA. This sample is represented by more than 95,000 clones; 70% to 90% of them were singletons. Approximately 2.3% of the sample goes to the ten largest clones.

Recombination linked TRBV29-1 to TRBJ1-2, with the D gene too uncertain to name. The sequence derives from a young man with acute or convalescent COVID-19. The source material was peripheral blood. The CDR3 loop reads CSVEDRRTGYTF. The DNA is as follows: TGCAGCGTTGAAGACCGCAGAACTGGCTACACCTTC.